These T cell receptor beta chains were read from a single sample in a study of blood T cell repertoires in COVID-19. Method: immunoSEQ multiplex PCR; TCRdb's copy keeps in-frame clones and lacks some. The sample lists roughly 200,000 clones, around 90% seen once, with 0.45% to 0.65% in the top ten. Sample: peripheral blood. The source of these receptors is a man aged 45-65 years with acute or convalescent COVID-19. Both conserved end residues are part of each CDR3. D genes are given only for firm matches.

cdr3_aa: CASSLAGTSGYTF
j_call: TRBJ1-2
v_call: TRBV13
d_call: .

cdr3_aa: CATSRGFGTGLTEAFF
j_call: TRBJ1-1
v_call: TRBV15
d_call: TRBD1

cdr3_aa: CASSSGPQGWETQYF
j_call: TRBJ2-5
v_call: TRBV11-2
d_call: TRBD1

cdr3_aa: CASSYSASGGFWPGELFF
j_call: TRBJ2-2
v_call: TRBV6-2/TRBV6-3
d_call: TRBD2

cdr3_aa: CASSPQGVAFF
j_call: TRBJ1-1
v_call: TRBV7-9
d_call: TRBD1

cdr3_aa: CASGPTTPGLRQQTQYF
j_call: TRBJ2-5
v_call: TRBV12-5
d_call: .

cdr3_aa: CASSQNPAERGNEQFF
j_call: TRBJ2-1
v_call: TRBV4-2
d_call: TRBD2

cdr3_aa: CASSGTGGIGETQYF
j_call: TRBJ2-5
v_call: TRBV25-1
d_call: TRBD1

cdr3_aa: CASSPSAGGYYNEQFF
j_call: TRBJ2-1
v_call: TRBV4-2
d_call: .

cdr3_aa: CASSLDLAGHNEQFF
j_call: TRBJ2-1
v_call: TRBV5-4
d_call: TRBD2

cdr3_aa: CASSWGVGPGYTF
j_call: TRBJ1-2
v_call: TRBV5-8
d_call: .

cdr3_aa: CASSQTLNTEAFF
j_call: TRBJ1-1
v_call: TRBV3-1/TRBV3-2
d_call: .

cdr3_aa: CASSSGLAHNEQFF
j_call: TRBJ2-1
v_call: TRBV6-5
d_call: TRBD2

cdr3_aa: CASSSRGGSSYNEQFF
j_call: TRBJ2-1
v_call: TRBV28
d_call: TRBD2

cdr3_aa: CASSPDRGLEKLFF
j_call: TRBJ1-4
v_call: TRBV27
d_call: TRBD1

cdr3_aa: CASSFLAGTDTQYF
j_call: TRBJ2-3
v_call: TRBV27
d_call: .

cdr3_aa: CASSPGQSYNEQFF
j_call: TRBJ2-1
v_call: TRBV5-8
d_call: .

cdr3_aa: CASSYPGGLRNTEAFF
j_call: TRBJ1-1
v_call: TRBV6-6
d_call: .

cdr3_aa: CASSSSSGGQETQYF
j_call: TRBJ2-5
v_call: TRBV7-2
d_call: TRBD2

cdr3_aa: CASSHSGRADNEQFF
j_call: TRBJ2-1
v_call: TRBV2
d_call: TRBD2

cdr3_aa: CATSDRSGKEHNEQFF
j_call: TRBJ2-1
v_call: TRBV24-1
d_call: .

cdr3_aa: CASSFDSYGYTF
j_call: TRBJ1-2
v_call: TRBV7-9
d_call: .

cdr3_aa: CASSLAGLAGGPRENEQYF
j_call: TRBJ2-7
v_call: TRBV5-1
d_call: TRBD2

cdr3_aa: CASSDRQGGQPQHF
j_call: TRBJ1-5
v_call: TRBV2
d_call: TRBD1

cdr3_aa: CASNLSGIGNQPQHF
j_call: TRBJ1-5
v_call: TRBV28
d_call: .

cdr3_aa: CAWSVRGARYGYTF
j_call: TRBJ1-2
v_call: TRBV30
d_call: .

cdr3_aa: CASSPGLLNTEAFF
j_call: TRBJ1-1
v_call: TRBV7-3
d_call: .

cdr3_aa: CASSSTATSKVPSYNEQFF
j_call: TRBJ2-1
v_call: TRBV27
d_call: TRBD2

cdr3_aa: CASSTGTGNTIYF
j_call: TRBJ1-3
v_call: TRBV5-1
d_call: .

cdr3_aa: CAWSVQENTEAFF
j_call: TRBJ1-1
v_call: TRBV30
d_call: .

cdr3_aa: CASSPGQGSETQYF
j_call: TRBJ2-5
v_call: TRBV5-1
d_call: TRBD1

cdr3_aa: CASSFFRGTGELFF
j_call: TRBJ2-2
v_call: TRBV11-2
d_call: .

cdr3_aa: CATSRTASTDTQYF
j_call: TRBJ2-3
v_call: TRBV15
d_call: .

cdr3_aa: CASQARDRGMYNQPQHF
j_call: TRBJ1-5
v_call: TRBV30
d_call: TRBD1

cdr3_aa: CASRTSGDPNYGYTF
j_call: TRBJ1-2
v_call: TRBV6-6
d_call: .

cdr3_aa: CASSQAETDTQYF
j_call: TRBJ2-3
v_call: TRBV3-1/TRBV3-2
d_call: .

cdr3_aa: CASSLNRDRGLTGELFF
j_call: TRBJ2-2
v_call: TRBV7-8
d_call: TRBD1

cdr3_aa: CASSGQDGELFF
j_call: TRBJ2-2
v_call: TRBV28
d_call: .

cdr3_aa: CASRFGRGSGYNEQFF
j_call: TRBJ2-1
v_call: TRBV5-1
d_call: .

cdr3_aa: CASSIWAGQGEQPQHF
j_call: TRBJ1-5
v_call: TRBV19
d_call: TRBD1

cdr3_aa: CASSIERTSGNTDTQYF
j_call: TRBJ2-3
v_call: TRBV19
d_call: TRBD2

cdr3_aa: CASSHDRVPGQPQHF
j_call: TRBJ1-5
v_call: TRBV7-9
d_call: TRBD1

cdr3_aa: CASSYSRSNTEAFF
j_call: TRBJ1-1
v_call: TRBV6-2/TRBV6-3
d_call: .

cdr3_aa: CASSSPRGVERDIQYF
j_call: TRBJ2-4
v_call: TRBV11-2
d_call: TRBD2

cdr3_aa: CASSPSTGGSPLHF
j_call: TRBJ1-6
v_call: TRBV7-9
d_call: TRBD1

cdr3_aa: CATSMGQGAREAFF
j_call: TRBJ1-1
v_call: TRBV15
d_call: TRBD1

cdr3_aa: CASRQTRFAYEQYF
j_call: TRBJ2-7
v_call: TRBV10-2
d_call: .

cdr3_aa: CAWDPGQSSYNEQFF
j_call: TRBJ2-1
v_call: TRBV30
d_call: TRBD1

cdr3_aa: CASSQLVAGGDTQYF
j_call: TRBJ2-3
v_call: TRBV3-1/TRBV3-2
d_call: TRBD2

cdr3_aa: CASSVESGGLITDTQYF
j_call: TRBJ2-3
v_call: TRBV9
d_call: .

cdr3_aa: CAWSDRTEAFF
j_call: TRBJ1-1
v_call: TRBV30
d_call: .

cdr3_aa: CASSFGTANSPLHF
j_call: TRBJ1-6
v_call: TRBV5-8
d_call: TRBD1

cdr3_aa: CASSLEPSTVRGNIQYF
j_call: TRBJ2-4
v_call: TRBV5-1
d_call: .

cdr3_aa: CASSRTGSGTYEQYF
j_call: TRBJ2-7
v_call: TRBV28
d_call: TRBD1

cdr3_aa: CAISGSGDRATDTQYF
j_call: TRBJ2-3
v_call: TRBV10-3
d_call: TRBD1

cdr3_aa: CASSLVAVLSEQYF
j_call: TRBJ2-7
v_call: TRBV11-2
d_call: .